This TCR beta chain originates from a study of blood T cell repertoires in COVID-19. Here immunoSEQ multiplex PCR was the method, and the copy in TCRdb shows in-frame clones only, minus some. The sample includes approximately 250,000 clones, around 84% of them seen just once. Seattle-derived patients entered the study during active infection and were followed longitudinally. The J segment lost 3 bases and the V segment lost 7 bases, leaving 6 bases of the junction unmatched. Germline CDR1 and CDR2: SQVTM and ANQGSEA. The CDR3 totals 12 residues. Sequenced sample: peripheral blood. This sequence joins TRBV29-1 and TRBJ2-7, with 7 bases lining up with TRBD1. This receptor was taken from a woman aged 55-69 years with COVID-19, enrolled during active disease. DNA for the CDR3: TGCAGCGCAACAGGGGTCCGCTACGAGCAGTACTTC. It is translated as CSATGVRYEQYF.